This T cell receptor (beta chain) appears in the sequencing data of a study of T cell responses to AZD1222 COVID-19 vaccine. Sequencing used immunoSEQ multiplex PCR; TCRdb keeps in-frame clones, though not all of them. Among 110,000 to 150,000 clones listed, approximately 90% were seen once. Germline lookup yields CDR1 SGHTA and CDR2 FQGNSA. The length of the CDR3 is 15 residues. Deletions cut 2 bases from V and 1 base from J, with 10 bases between. The TCR comes from an adult who received the AZD1222 COVID-19 vaccine. The chain has TRBV7-2 and TRBJ2-3; D might be TRBD2 (6 bases). The input for sequencing was peripheral blood, taken 28 days after the second AZD1222 dose. The CDR3 is CASSLQGGGTDTQYF. CDR3 coding DNA: TGTGCCAGCAGCTTACAGGGAGGAGGCACAGATACGCAGTATTTT.